The 17 T cell receptor beta chains listed next were all sequenced from one sample in a study of CD8 T cells in Susac syndrome. RNA amounts of about 0.45 to 1 ug underwent reverse transcription with random hexamers. Using its own MiXCR run on the immunoSEQ multiplex PCR reads, TCRdb lists one record per CDR3 protein. The sample has tens of thousands of distinct CDR3 sequences; around 95% are singletons. The source material was CD8+ T cells from PBMCs. These receptors were collected from a human donor with Susac syndrome.

This clonotype was found once. The chain employs TRBV5-1 and TRBJ2-7; D may be TRBD2 (5 bases). There are 13 residues in the CDR3. Germline V CDR1 and CDR2: SGHRS, YFSETQ. V lost 1 base to trimming and J lost 1 base, with 6 bases between them. The CDR3 sequence: CASSLRDSYEQYF. The CDR3 bases are TGCGCCAGCAGCTTGCGGGATTCCTACGAGCAGTACTTC.

This chain's CDR3 is CATSRGEGNTEAFF. CDR3 in DNA: TGTGCCACCAGCAGAGGCGAGGGGAACACTGAAGCTTTCTTT. The chain has TRBV15 and TRBJ1-1; D not resolved. The CDR3 is 14 amino acids. V was cut by 1 base and J by 1 base, with 7 bases left in between. From germline, CDR1 is LNHNV and CDR2 YYDKDF (reference sequence).

The chain is built from TRBV15 and TRBJ1-1; no clear D gene. Trimming took off 5 bases at V and 2 bases at J, with 12 bases between the two ends. The CDR3 loop spans 14 amino acids. The germline CDR1 and CDR2 sequences are LNHNV and YYDKDF (reference sequence). The DNA for the CDR3 is TGTGCCACCAGCGAGAGGGTGGACAACACTGAAGCTTTCTTT. This sequence encodes CATSERVDNTEAFF.

This sequence joins TRBV7-8 and TRBJ2-1; TRBD2 aligns across 7 bases. V lost 2 bases to trimming and J lost 8 bases; unmatched junction nucleotides: 9. CDR1 is SGHVS, CDR2 FQNEAQ, per germline. The CDR3 contains 15 residues. CDR3 DNA: TGTGCCAGCAGCTTACCGTCCTCCCGGGGGGATGAGCAGTTCTTC. It is translated as CASSLPSSRGDEQFF. Using reference TRBV7-8 and TRBJ2-1 for the parts outside the CDR3, the full variable domain is GAGVSQSPRYKVAKRGQDVALRCDPISGHVSLFWYQQALGQGPEFLTYFQNEAQLDKSGLPSDRFFAERPEGSVSTLKIQRTQQEDSAVYLCASSLPSSRGDEQFFGPGTRLTVL.

The chain links TRBV7-9 to TRBJ1-1, with D maybe TRBD1 (5 bases). Germline CDR1 reads SEHNR; CDR2 reads FQNEAQ (reference sequence). With 0 bases removed from V and 7 bases from J, the gap between germline ends came to 15 bases. CDR3 size: 15 residues. The CDR3 DNA sequence: TGTGCCAGCAGCTTAGCGTGGAATCAAGGGGATGAAGCTTTCTTT. It codes for CASSLAWNQGDEAFF.

The rearrangement uses TRBV28 and TRBJ1-2; D uncertain. The V gene lost 1 base and the J gene lost 8 bases, with 11 bases spanning the gap. The CDR3 covers 13 residues. Germline CDR1 reads MDHEN; CDR2 reads SYDVKM. The CDR3 loop is CASSLLGSGGYTF. In DNA, the CDR3 is TGTGCCAGCAGTTTATTGGGATCTGGGGGCTACACCTTC.

The chain couples TRBV5-4 to TRBJ1-1; D unresolved. This CDR3 comprises 13 residues. The V end lost 4 bases, the J end lost 0 bases, and 7 bases lay between the germline ends. Germline V gene sequence: CDR1 SGHNT, CDR2 YYREEE (reference sequence). The CDR3 loop reads CASSPGMNTEAFF. CDR3 nucleotide sequence: TGTGCCAGCAGCCCCGGAATGAACACTGAAGCTTTCTTT.

The genes are TRBV9 and TRBJ2-7; TRBD1 matches 11 bases. Germline V gene sequence: CDR1 SGDLS, CDR2 YYNGEE. CDR3 length: 16 residues. The J segment lost 3 bases and the V segment lost 4 bases, leaving 9 bases of the junction unmatched. This chain's CDR3 is CASSPRGGQGVYEQYF. CDR3 coding DNA: TGTGCCAGCAGCCCCCGGGGGGGACAGGGGGTCTACGAGCAGTACTTC.

V usage is TRBV7-2 and J usage is TRBJ2-7; TRBD1 matches at 7 bases. CDR3 length: 15 amino acids. The germline V gene has CDR1 SGHTA and CDR2 FQGNSA. V lost 4 bases and J lost 2; bases outside the gene matches: 8. The chain's CDR3 is CASSYETGLPYEQYF. For the CDR3, the DNA is TGTGCCAGCAGCTATGAGACAGGGCTTCCCTACGAGCAGTACTTC.

The V call is TRBV27, the J call TRBJ2-1; no clear D gene. The CDR3 covers 12 residues. The germline gives CDR1 MNHEY, CDR2 SMNVEV (reference sequence). Trimming left V 6 bases short and J 10 bases short, with 13 bases between. The CDR3 is CASSHVSEEQFF. The CDR3 DNA is TGTGCCAGCAGCCACGTTTCTGAAGAGCAGTTCTTC.

This clonotype turned up a few times. V is TRBV5-4 and J is TRBJ2-5; TRBD2 aligns across 10 bases. Germline V gene lookup returns CDR1 SGHNT and CDR2 YYREEE (reference sequence). The CDR3 spans 17 residues. V shed 4 bases and J 0 bases; nucleotides not matched to a gene: 9. The CDR3 loop reads CASSPSRLAGDQETQYF. DNA for the CDR3: TGTGCCAGCAGCCCATCCAGGCTAGCGGGGGACCAAGAGACCCAGTACTTC.

This clonotype occurred a few times. This rearrangement joins TRBV5-6 to TRBJ2-7; no reliable D call. The V gene lost 0 bases and the J gene lost 5 bases, with 9 bases spanning the gap. The germline CDR1 and CDR2 sequences are SGHDT and YYEEEE. The CDR3 is 13 amino acids. CDR3 amino acids: CASSLGESHEQYF. In DNA, the CDR3 is TGTGCCAGCAGCTTGGGAGAGTCTCACGAGCAGTACTTC.

This clonotype occurred once. The chain carries TRBV19 and TRBJ1-1; D gene unclear. This CDR3 is 13 amino acids long. The germline gives CDR1 LNHDA, CDR2 SQIVND (reference sequence). V lost 6 bases and J 0 bases, leaving 8 bases between the germline ends. CDR3 sequence reads: CASSPELNTEAFF. CDR3 in DNA: TGTGCCAGTAGCCCCGAGTTGAACACTGAAGCTTTCTTT.

The CDR3 reads CASSIGSEPRRDTQYF. DNA for the CDR3: TGTGCCAGTAGTATTGGTTCGGAACCGCGACGCGATACGCAGTATTTT. The rearrangement links TRBV19 to TRBJ2-3; unclear D gene. Looked up from germline, CDR1 is LNHDA and CDR2 is SQIVND (reference sequence). The length of the CDR3 is 16 residues. The V gene lost 3 bases and the J gene lost 6 bases, with 19 bases spanning the gap.

The chain carries TRBV7-3 and TRBJ2-3, with D tentatively TRBD2 (5 bases). Trimming removed 5 bases at V and 5 bases at J, with 11 bases between. CDR3 size: 13 residues. Germline V gives CDR1 SGHTA, CDR2 FQGTGA. The CDR3 protein is CASSLTRKDTQYF. In DNA form, the CDR3 reads TGTGCCAGCAGCCTTACTAGGAAAGATACGCAGTATTTT.

The sample holds one count of this clonotype. The CDR3 DNA is TGTGCCAGCAGCTACCTTACAACAGGGGAGACCGGGGAGCTGTTTTTT. Amino acids: CASSYLTTGETGELFF. The chain links TRBV7-9 to TRBJ2-2; TRBD1 matches 7 bases. V was clipped by 4 bases and J by 5 bases; unmatched bases: 10. The CDR3 spans 16 residues. Germline V gene data show CDR1 as SEHNR and CDR2 as FQNEAQ (reference sequence).

This rearrangement joins TRBV20-1 to TRBJ2-3; D is undetermined. Trimming stripped 2 bases from V and 2 bases from J, with 14 bases between. This CDR3 comprises 15 residues. Germline CDR1 DFQATT, CDR2 SNEGSKA (reference sequence). The CDR3 DNA follows: TGCAGTGCTAGACCATGGGTACTCCCCACAGATACGCAGTATTTT. Translating gives CSARPWVLPTDTQYF.